These 3 T cell receptor beta chains originate from one sample sequenced in a study of spatial heterogeneity in lung cancer. Regarding time point: sample taken at primary tumor resection. The study sequenced unsorted whole RNA from tumor, nontumor lung or frozen PBMC. TCRdb independently ran MiXCR on the 5' RACE reads; one entry per CDR3 protein. Of roughly 8,000 distinct CDR3 sequences in the sample, over 6.5% were seen once. Sequenced here: PBMCs, sampled at surgery. These receptor sequences come from a male donor with early-stage non-small cell lung cancer.

This clonotype was counted ten times or more. A library prepared for alpha chains yielded this beta chain as an off-target read; its size is of little meaning. This chain connects TRBV19 to TRBJ2-2; D is perhaps TRBD2 (5 bases). V shed 7 bases and J shed 6 bases, with 9 bases lying between them. The CDR3 loop spans 12 amino acids. Germline lookup yields CDR1 LNHDA and CDR2 SQIVND (reference sequence). CDR3 region: CASNRAAGELFF. The CDR3 region has the DNA TGTGCCAGTAATAGAGCGGCCGGGGAGCTGTTTTTT.

This clonotype was counted many times. A library prepared for alpha chains yielded this beta chain as an off-target read; its size is of little meaning. The chain has TRBV14 and TRBJ2-3; D is perhaps TRBD1 (5 bases). CDR1 is SGHDN and CDR2 is FVKESK in the germline V gene. Trimming took off 3 bases at V and 2 bases at J, with 15 bases between the two ends. The CDR3 contains 16 residues. The CDR3 loop reads CASSQRTRGSTDTQYF. CDR3 DNA: TGTGCCAGCAGCCAGAGGACAAGGGGATCCACAGATACGCAGTATTTT.

This clonotype occurred many times. Found in a library prepared for alpha chains, this beta chain is an off-target read, and its abundance has little meaning. The chain combines TRBV5-1 with TRBJ2-7, with D perhaps TRBD2 (5 bases). Germline CDR1 SGHRS, CDR2 YFSETQ. The CDR3 covers 14 residues. Trimming left V 4 bases short and J 5 bases short, with 16 bases between. CDR3 loop: CASSRELAPHEQYF. The CDR3 bases are TGCGCCAGCAGCCGCGAGCTAGCTCCCCACGAGCAGTACTTC.